This T cell receptor (beta chain) originates from a study of T-cell reconstitution after alpha-beta-depleted transplantation in children. During its preparation, the TCRbeta library received unique molecular identifiers. Each CDR3 protein gets one entry after TCRdb re-called the PCR reads with MiXCR. In the table there are around 490,000 distinct CDR3 sequences, roughly 10% of which are singletons. Study-wide points: Some patients' high day-60 TCRbeta diversity was attributed to recipient cells surviving conditioning. Most T-cell counts and diversity one year after the transplant came from T cells that were newly produced. About two months after transplant, alpha-beta T cells reportedly came from several hundred expanded graft clones.

Concerning this clonotype itself: The antigen remains undetermined.

The specimen was PBMCs, mostly from graft donor cells, collected 180 days after TCRalphabeta/CD19-depleted stem cell transplant. The clonotype originates from a female patient aged 2-15 years who had a stem cell transplant for aplastic anemia, so the T cells may come from the graft donor.

The CDR3 here is CSARGQFNEKLFF. As DNA, the CDR3 is TGCAGTGCTAGAGGCCAGTTCAATGAAAAACTGTTTTTT. V and J are TRBV20-1 and TRBJ1-4, with no clear D. Germline CDR1 reads DFQATT; CDR2 reads SNEGSKA (reference sequence). V lost 1 base and J lost 5, with 8 bases in between. The CDR3 extends over 13 amino acids.